This TCR beta chain was obtained from a study of blood T cell repertoires in COVID-19. Clones were read by immunoSEQ multiplex PCR, and TCRdb kept only the in-frame ones, dropping some. The table lists 65,000 to 90,000 clones, about 91% of them singletons. Per germline, CDR1 PRHDT and CDR2 FYEKMQ (reference sequence). The V segment lost 3 bases and the J segment 6 bases; nucleotides outside the gene matches: 6. The CDR3 consists of 15 residues. The rearrangement uses TRBV13 and TRBJ2-1, with 9 bases identical to TRBD1. Sample: peripheral blood. The TCR comes from an elderly woman with acute or convalescent COVID-19. The CDR3 DNA follows: TGTGCCAGCAGCTTCGATACGGGACAGGGCAATGAGCAGTTCTTC. As protein: CASSFDTGQGNEQFF.